The 27 T cell receptor delta chains reported below all come from one sample, sequenced in a study of Vγ9Vδ2 T cells in congenital toxoplasmosis. Template-switch reverse transcription used TRGC- and TRDC-specific primers together in a single tube. Both the TRGC1 and TRGC2 constant genes were targeted by the TRGC primer. TCRdb processed the reads again with the CATT caller. The sample consists of some 300 delta-chain clones, approximately 15% of them appearing once. The sample taken for sequencing was gamma-delta T cells from blood. These receptors all stem from a child under 10 years old born to a mother with Toxoplasma gondii infection during pregnancy, either congenitally infected or uninfected (not recorded which).

This clone appeared a few times. A far larger clone differs by one base, so this is likely a read error. The gene calls are TRDV2 and TRDJ3; 8 bases fit TRDD3. Germline CDR1 is GEAIGNYY and CDR2 is EKD. This CDR3 comprises 20 residues. This CDR3 reads CAYDPLRTGGSSWDTRQMFF. CDR3 in DNA: TGTGCCTATGACCCACTCCGTACTGGGGGGAGCTCCTGGGACACCCGACAGATGTTTTTC.

For this clone: The protein TCRdb gives is from a much larger clone and does not agree with this DNA's translation at residue 6, likely a read error; the protein shown here comes from the DNA. The genes are TRDV1 and TRDJ1, with 8 bases identical to TRDD3. V shed 6 bases and J 4 bases; nucleotides not matched to a gene: 16. Germline values: CDR1 TSWWSYY, CDR2 QGS. This CDR3 is built from 17 residues. The CDR3 loop is CALGIPGDWGAVDKLIF. CDR3 sequence (DNA): TGTGCTCTTGGAATACCAGGGGACTGGGGGGCTGTCGATAAACTCATCTTT.

This clone was observed a few times. The V and J genes are TRDV2 and TRDJ2, with unresolved D. This CDR3 spans 13 amino acids. The germline CDR1 and CDR2 sequences are GEAIGNYY and EKD. Trimming pared 5 bases from V and 0 bases from J, leaving 6 bases between. DNA for the CDR3: TGTGCCTGTGGTAGTGCTTTGACAGCACAACTCTTCTTT. It encodes CACGSALTAQLFF.

In its sample, this clone was seen a few times. A far larger clone differs by one base, so this is likely a read error. Other DNA sequences within the sample encode an identical CDR3. V and J are TRDV1 and TRDJ1, with D perhaps matching TRDD2 (5 bases). This CDR3 region has 16 residues. V was cut by 3 bases and J by 0 bases, with 14 bases left in between. Germline-derived CDR1 and CDR2 are TSWWSYY and QGS. CDR3 sequence: CALGETPTRDTDKLIF. The CDR3 DNA reads as TGTGCTCTTGGGGAGACCCCTACTCGAGACACCGATAAACTCATCTTT.

To note about this clone: TCRdb has a much larger clone's protein, which differs at residue 14 from the translation of this DNA, likely because of a read error; what is shown is the protein translated from the DNA. The chain joins TRDV2 to TRDJ2; 11 bases match TRDD3. The germline CDR1 and CDR2 sequences are GEAIGNYY and EKD. The CDR3 has 18 residues. The CDR3 protein is CACDILGDTRALTVQLFF. The CDR3 coding sequence is TGTGCCTGTGACATTCTGGGGGATACTAGGGCTTTGACAGTACAACTCTTCTTT.

In regard to this clone: This likely came from a read error, as a far larger clone is one base away. The identical CDR3 is also encoded by other nucleotide sequences in the sample. V and J are TRDV2 and TRDJ1; the D call may be TRDD2 or TRDD3 (6 bases each). This CDR3 has 20 residues. V lost 5 bases and J lost 0, with 30 bases in between. Germline CDR1 is GEAIGNYY and CDR2 is EKD. The CDR3 is CACGGFLGTYKAPYTDKLIF. The CDR3, as DNA: TGTGCCTGTGGGGGATTCCTAGGGACGTATAAGGCACCATACACCGATAAACTCATCTTT.

This clone was detected a few times. The protein TCRdb lists belongs to a much larger clone and differs from this DNA's translation at residue 14, which points to a read error; the protein shown is made from the DNA. The gene calls are TRAV38-2/DV8 and TRDJ1, with 10 nucleotides matching TRDD3. In germline, CDR1 is TSESDYY, CDR2 QEAYKQQN. This CDR3 spans 18 amino acids. CDR3 DNA: TGTGCTTTCCTCCTACGGAGGGGGATACGTTGGGACACCGTTAAACTCATCTTT. Protein product: CAFLLRRGIRWDTVKLIF.

For this clone: With only one base between it and a far larger clone, this is likely a read error. The chain recombines TRDV2 with TRDJ1; 10 bases are a match to TRDD3. CDR1 is GEAIGNYY, CDR2 EKD, per germline. CDR3 size: 14 residues. DNA for the CDR3: TGTGCCCGTGACGTACTGGGGGATACCGATAAACTCATCTTT. This gives the protein CARDVLGDTDKLIF.

A note on this clone: The protein held in TCRdb is that of a much larger clone and does not match this DNA's translation at residue 12, likely because of a read error; the protein shown is translated from the DNA. This chain links TRDV3 with TRDJ1; maybe TRDD2 (8 bases). This CDR3 region has 20 residues. Germline-derived CDR1 and CDR2 are TVYSNPD and GDNSRS (reference sequence). The CDR3, as DNA: TGTGCTTCCGCGATCTTCCTACGTCAGTCTGGGGGTACTCCAGTCGATAAACTCATCTTT. Encoded protein: CASAIFLRQSGGTPVDKLIF.

This clone was observed a few times. A far bigger clonotype differs at one base, so this is likely a read error. The rearrangement uses TRDV3 and TRDJ1; 7 positions agree with TRDD3. After removal of 1 base from V and 0 bases from J, the junction contained 23 bases not matched to a gene. From germline, CDR1 is TVYSNPD and CDR2 GDNSRS (reference sequence). This CDR3 spans 20 amino acids. CDR3 in amino acids: CAFKAYNNAGGCVYTDKLIF. The CDR3 DNA reads TGTGCCTTTAAGGCCTACAACAATGCTGGGGGTTGTGTCTACACCGATAAACTCATCTTT.

This clone has only a few counts. One base separates it from a far larger clone, so it is likely a read error. The genes are TRDV2 and TRDJ3; 12 nucleotides align to TRDD3. V lost 0 bases, J lost 0 bases, and 11 bases stayed unmatched. Germline lookup yields CDR1 GEAIGNYY and CDR2 EKD. The CDR3 spans 22 residues. The CDR3 DNA sequence: TGTGCCTGTGACACCGACTGGCCTGGGGGATACGAGGGCTCCTGGGACACCCGACAGATGTTTTTC. It yields the protein CACDTDWPGGYEGSWDTRQMFF.

Details on this clone: Since a far larger clone is one base different, this is likely a read error. This sequence joins TRDV2 and TRDJ1; D is perhaps TRDD3 (5 bases). The V and J ends lost 0 bases and 0 bases respectively, with 22 bases between them. The CDR3 runs to 19 residues. Germline V gene lookup returns CDR1 GEAIGNYY and CDR2 EKD. The CDR3 spells CACDTVLGLRDRYTDKLIF. CDR3 in DNA: TGTGCCTGTGACACCGTTTTGGGATTGAGGGACAGGTACACCGATAAACTCATCTTT.

This clone is categorized as hyperexpanded (1% or more). Other DNA sequences within the sample encode an identical CDR3. The chain has TRDV3 and TRDJ1, with TRDD2 identical over 9 bases. Trimming cost V 3 bases and J 0 bases; bases outside gene matches: 26. This CDR3 region has 21 residues. CDR1 is TVYSNPD, CDR2 GDNSRS, per germline (reference sequence). The chain's CDR3 is CAFKPLSLPTGIREYTDKLIF. Here the CDR3 DNA reads TGTGCCTTCAAACCGCTTAGCCTTCCTACGGGGATAAGGGAATACACCGATAAACTCATCTTT.

This clone is judged large. The sample holds other DNA sequences that translate to the same CDR3. J is TRDJ1 and V is TRDV2; 8 bases agree with TRDD3. The junction had 36 bases not matched to a gene; V was cut back by 4 bases and J by 0 bases. The CDR3 consists of 25 residues. CDR1 GEAIGNYY and CDR2 EKD come from the germline V gene. CDR3 nucleotide sequence: TGTGCCTGTGAACCCCTCGTCGGCTGGAAAGTCGTGACTGGGGGGGCGATACGATACACCGATAAACTCATCTTT. Translating gives CACEPLVGWKVVTGGAIRYTDKLIF.

This clone was seen a few times. It differs at one base from a far larger clone, so likely a read error. The V and J genes are TRDV1 and TRDJ1; 8 positions match TRDD3. V dropped 6 bases and J dropped 6; count of bases not matched to a gene: 18. This CDR3 spans 17 amino acids. Germline V CDR1 and CDR2: TSWWSYY, QGS. The CDR3 region has the DNA TGTGCTCTTGGAATACTAGGGGACTGGGGGGCTGTCAATAAACTCATCTTT. This gives the protein CALGILGDWGAVNKLIF.

Note on this clone: This DNA's translation differs at residue 11 from TCRdb's protein, which comes from a much larger clone; a read error is likely, and the protein shown is translated from the DNA. The chain links TRDV1 to TRDJ1; 11 bases are a match to TRDD3. Germline-derived CDR1 and CDR2 are TSWWSYY and QGS. V lost 2 bases, J lost 6 bases, and 11 bases stayed unmatched. The CDR3 covers 17 residues. CDR3 residues: CALGEWPGGYTENKLIF. CDR3 in DNA: TGTGCTCTTGGGGAATGGCCTGGGGGATACACAGAGAATAAACTCATCTTT.

This clone was observed a few times. J gene TRDJ1 was identified, but the V gene was not called; TRDD3 reflects the table's D call only, with no check against the DNA. The CDR3 sequence is 17 residues long. For the CDR3, the DNA is TGTGCCCGTGACACGCTGGGGGATACCGGGAACACCGATAAACTCATCTTT. Protein sequence: CARDTLGDTGNTDKLIF.

This clone was recorded a few times. A far larger clone is a single base away, which makes a read error likely. Other nucleotide sequences in the sample specify the same CDR3. The V call is TRAV38-2/DV8, the J call TRDJ1; perhaps TRDD2 as D (6 bases). V lost 0 bases to trimming and J lost 5 bases, with 29 bases between them. CDR3 size: 20 residues. Germline CDR1 and CDR2: TSESDYY and QEAYKQQN. CDR3 loop: CAYRSASLLPRIYEPDKLIF. CDR3 nucleotides: TGTGCTTATAGGAGCGCGAGCCTCCTACCACGGATTTATGAGCCTGATAAACTCATCTTT.

Notes on this clone: TCRdb attributes to this sequence the protein of a much larger clone, which differs from the DNA translation at residue 5; a read error is likely, and the protein displayed is translated from the DNA. V is TRDV1 and J is TRDJ1, with D possibly matching TRDD2 (5 bases). The CDR3 covers 16 residues. Per germline, CDR1 TSWWSYY and CDR2 QGS. Trimming cost V 4 bases and J 0 bases, with 15 bases left between them. CDR3 amino acids: CALGGTPTRDTDKLIF. The CDR3 region has the DNA TGTGCTCTTGGGGGGACCCCTACCCGAGACACCGATAAACTCATCTTT.

On this clone itself: The protein held in TCRdb is that of a much larger clone and does not match this DNA's translation at residue 20, likely because of a read error; the protein shown is translated from the DNA. The J gene is TRDJ1, the V gene TRDV1; TRDD3 agrees at 11 bases. The CDR3 is made up of 23 amino acids. CDR1 and CDR2 from the germline V gene are TSWWSYY and QGS. The CDR3 loop reads CALGNLQGLWGRLGDTCTDELIF. Here the CDR3 DNA reads TGTGCTCTTGGGAACCTCCAGGGGCTATGGGGTCGGCTGGGGGATACCTGCACCGATGAACTCATCTTT.

By frequency in the sample, this clone is hyperexpanded (1% or more). Different DNA sequences within this sample yield the same CDR3. The chain couples TRDV2 to TRDJ1; 9 positions agree with TRDD3. Trimming cost V 0 bases and J 4 bases; bases outside gene matches: 2. Germline CDR1 is GEAIGNYY and CDR2 is EKD. The CDR3 covers 14 residues. CDR3 coding DNA: TGTGCCTGTGACACCTGGGGGATAAACGATAAACTCATCTTT. It is translated as CACDTWGINDKLIF.

This clone showed up just a few times. Given a far larger clone just one base away, this is likely a sequencing read error. The same CDR3 also results from other DNA sequences found in this sample. V and J are TRDV2 and TRDJ1, with D perhaps TRDD3 (5 bases). The CDR3 has 15 amino acids. CDR1 and CDR2 (germline): GEAIGNYY, EKD. The CDR3 here is CACDTVGGPRDKLIF. CDR3 nucleotide sequence: TGTGCCTGCGACACCGTAGGGGGGCCACGTGATAAACTCATCTTT.

As regards this clone: This sequence is one base from a far larger clone and is likely a read error. V usage is TRDV1 and J usage is TRDJ1; TRDD3 matches 13 bases. CDR1 and CDR2 from the germline V gene are TSWWSYY and QGS. The CDR3 contains 27 residues. CDR3 amino acids: CALGEAPKLTITGGYARMPTYTDKFIF. CDR3 nucleotides: TGTGCTCTTGGGGAAGCGCCGAAGTTGACGATAACTGGGGGATACGCCCGGATGCCGACGTACACCGATAAATTCATCTTT.

In its sample, this clone was seen a few times. This likely traces to a read error, being one base from a far larger clone. The rearrangement links TRDV3 to TRDJ1; 11 positions match TRDD3. Per the germline V gene, CDR1 is TVYSNPD and CDR2 is GDNSRS (reference sequence). J gave up 0 bases and V 2 bases, and 17 bases lay outside the gene matches. The CDR3 covers 19 residues. This CDR3 is CAFSLGLAGGYTYTDKLIF. The CDR3 DNA reads TGTGCCTTTTCCTTGGGCCTTGCTGGGGGATACACGTACACCGATAAACTCATCTTT.

This clone is large in the sample. The chain is built from TRDV3 and TRDJ1; 13 nucleotides match TRDD3. The junction had 20 bases not matched to a gene; V was cut back by 4 bases and J by 3 bases. The CDR3 length is 19 residues. Germline CDR1 and CDR2: TVYSNPD and GDNSRS (reference sequence). The CDR3 nucleotides read TGTGCCTCTCCCCCCCCCCCAAATACTGGGGGATACGAGGCCGATAAACTCATCTTT. It specifies CASPPPPNTGGYEADKLIF.

As concerns this clone: This is likely an artifact of a read error, given a far larger clone one base away. Other DNA sequences from this sample encode an identical CDR3 as well. The V call is TRDV2, the J call TRDJ1, with 9 bases fitting TRDD3. The V gene's germline CDR1 is GEAIGNYY and CDR2 EKD. This CDR3 spans 14 amino acids. The CDR3 region is CACDTWGINDKLIF. The CDR3 DNA follows: TGTGCCTGTGACACCTGGGGGATAAACGATAAACTCATTTTT.

This clone was counted a few times. The amino acid sequence in TCRdb belongs to a much larger clone and departs from this DNA's translation at residue 6, likely a sequencing read error; the sequence shown is translated from the DNA. The chain employs TRDV2 and TRDJ3, with unresolved D. Looked up from germline, CDR1 is GEAIGNYY and CDR2 is EKD. Trimming removed 0 bases at V and 0 bases at J, with 11 bases between. This CDR3 has 18 amino acids. The CDR3 region is CACDTSYTRSWDTRQMFF. The DNA of the CDR3 is TGTGCCTGTGACACCAGTTATACTCGCTCCTGGGACACCCGACAGATGTTTTTC.